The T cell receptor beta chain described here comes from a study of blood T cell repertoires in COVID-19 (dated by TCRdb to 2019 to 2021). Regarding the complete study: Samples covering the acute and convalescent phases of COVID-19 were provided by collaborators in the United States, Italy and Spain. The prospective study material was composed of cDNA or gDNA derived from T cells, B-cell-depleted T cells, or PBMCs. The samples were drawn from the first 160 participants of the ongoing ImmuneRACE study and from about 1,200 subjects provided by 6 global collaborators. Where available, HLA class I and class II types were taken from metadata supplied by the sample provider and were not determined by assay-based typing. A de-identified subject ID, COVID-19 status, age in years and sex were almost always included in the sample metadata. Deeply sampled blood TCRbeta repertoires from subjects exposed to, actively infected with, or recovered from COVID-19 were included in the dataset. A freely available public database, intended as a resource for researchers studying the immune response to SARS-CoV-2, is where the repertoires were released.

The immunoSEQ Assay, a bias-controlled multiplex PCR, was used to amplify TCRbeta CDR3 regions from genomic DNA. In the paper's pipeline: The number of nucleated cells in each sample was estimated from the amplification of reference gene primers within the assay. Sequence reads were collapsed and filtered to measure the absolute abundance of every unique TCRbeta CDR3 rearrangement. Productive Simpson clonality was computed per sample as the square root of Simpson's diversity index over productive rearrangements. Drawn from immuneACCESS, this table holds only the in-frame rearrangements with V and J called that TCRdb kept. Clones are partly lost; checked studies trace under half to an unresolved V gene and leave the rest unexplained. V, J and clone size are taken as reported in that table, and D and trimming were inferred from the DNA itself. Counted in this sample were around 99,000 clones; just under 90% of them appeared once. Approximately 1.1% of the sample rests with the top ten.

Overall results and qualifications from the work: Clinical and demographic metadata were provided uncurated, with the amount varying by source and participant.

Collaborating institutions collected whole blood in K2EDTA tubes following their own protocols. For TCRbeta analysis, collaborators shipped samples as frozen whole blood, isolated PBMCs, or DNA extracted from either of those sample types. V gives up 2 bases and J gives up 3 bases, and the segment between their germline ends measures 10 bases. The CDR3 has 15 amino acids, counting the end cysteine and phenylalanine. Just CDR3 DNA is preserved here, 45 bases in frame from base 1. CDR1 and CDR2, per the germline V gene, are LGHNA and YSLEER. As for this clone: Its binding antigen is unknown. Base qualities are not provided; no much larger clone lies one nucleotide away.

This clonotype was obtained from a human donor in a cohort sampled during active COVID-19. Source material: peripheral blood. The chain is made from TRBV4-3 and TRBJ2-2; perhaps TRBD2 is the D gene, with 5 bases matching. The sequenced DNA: TGCGCCAGCAGCCAACCGGACGGGGACACCGGGGAGCTGTTTTTT. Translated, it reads CASSQPDGDTGELFF.